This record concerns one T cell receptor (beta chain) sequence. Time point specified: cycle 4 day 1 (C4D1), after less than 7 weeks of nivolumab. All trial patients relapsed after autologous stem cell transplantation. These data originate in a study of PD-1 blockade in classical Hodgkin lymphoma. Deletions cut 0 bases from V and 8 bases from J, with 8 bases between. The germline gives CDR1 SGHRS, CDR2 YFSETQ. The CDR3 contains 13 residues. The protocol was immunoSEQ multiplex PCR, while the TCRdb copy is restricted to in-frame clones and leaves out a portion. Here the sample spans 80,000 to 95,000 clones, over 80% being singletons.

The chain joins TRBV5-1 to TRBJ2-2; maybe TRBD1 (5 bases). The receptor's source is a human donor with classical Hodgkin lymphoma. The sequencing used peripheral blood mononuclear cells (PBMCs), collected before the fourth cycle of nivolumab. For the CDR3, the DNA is TGCGCCAGCAGCTTGGAAGGGGCGGGGGAGCTGTTTTTT. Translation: CASSLEGAGELFF.